Sequencing of this TCR beta chain was carried out in a study of Graves' ophthalmopathy and Graves' hyperthyroidism. Study-wide results and limits: Blood repertoires reportedly contained most expanded thyroid clonotypes above 0.001 frequency.

V was cut by 5 bases and J by 4 bases, with 17 bases left in between. CDR3 length: 15 residues. CDR1 is GTSNPN and CDR2 is SVGIG in the germline V gene (reference sequence). This clonotype was observed many times. The antigen is not known. Investigators amplified TCR beta CDR3 regions from RNA transcripts. HTBI primers primed a first-round RT-PCR, and a second-round multiplex PCR followed. TCRdb re-called the multiplex PCR reads through MiXCR, storing one row per CDR3 protein. Found here are roughly 400,000 distinct CDR3 sequences, approximately 17% of them singletons; the top ten hold 2.4%. The term stable hyperthyroidism indicated an absence of ophthalmopathy within 18 months of follow-up. Sampling approximately 10 ml of fresh peripheral blood provided the PBMCs.

This TCR came from an adult woman with stable Graves' hyperthyroidism. The material sequenced was peripheral blood. The rearrangement uses TRBV30 and TRBJ2-2; D assignment may be TRBD1 or TRBD2 (6 bases each). This CDR3 is CAWHPGGGVTGELFF. CDR3 bases: TGTGCCTGGCACCCCGGGGGCGGGGTCACCGGGGAGCTGTTTTTT.